These 27 T cell receptor beta chains share one sample of origin, sequenced in a study of T cell responses to AZD1222 COVID-19 vaccine. Sequencing was performed with immunoSEQ multiplex PCR; in TCRdb, only in-frame clones are kept and a portion is missing. The sample lists around 160,000 clones, over 80% occurring once. Source: peripheral blood, taken 28 days after the second AZD1222 dose. All receptors derive from an adult who received the AZD1222 COVID-19 vaccine.

This chain uses TRBV4-3 with TRBJ2-1; D is uncertain. This CDR3 comprises 16 residues. Germline V CDR1 and CDR2: LGHNA, YSLEER. V gave up 4 bases and J gave up 5 bases, with 18 bases separating them. CDR3 bases: TGCGCCAGCAGCCGCGCCAGGTTAGGGTACGACAATGAGCAGTTCTTC. Residues: CASSRARLGYDNEQFF.

This chain uses TRBV14 with TRBJ2-5, with 7 bases lining up with TRBD2. The germline V gene encodes CDR1 SGHDN and CDR2 FVKESK. This CDR3 has 15 residues. Trimming at V came to 4 bases and at J to 4 bases, leaving 9 bases not matched to a gene. This CDR3 is CASSPVGLVGETQYF. CDR3 nucleotides: TGTGCCAGCAGCCCCGTTGGACTAGTAGGAGAGACCCAGTACTTC.

This clone occurred once. CDR3 loop: CASSYSGHNNSPLHF. CDR3 nucleotides: TGTGCCAGCAGTTACTCGGGACATAATAATTCACCCCTCCACTTT. The chain has TRBV6-5 and TRBJ1-6; possible D gene TRBD1, 6 bases. The CDR3 extends over 15 amino acids. Germline CDR1 reads MNHEY; CDR2 reads SVGAGI. Trimming pared 0 bases from V and 5 bases from J, leaving 8 bases between.

This clone was counted a few times. V usage is TRBV19 and J usage is TRBJ2-2; D ambiguous. Trimming pared 7 bases from V and 1 base from J, leaving 10 bases between. In germline, CDR1 is LNHDA, CDR2 SQIVND (reference sequence). The CDR3 extends over 14 amino acids. The CDR3 protein is CASKDTLNTGELFF. In nucleotides, the CDR3 is TGTGCCAGTAAAGACACCCTGAACACCGGGGAGCTGTTTTTT.

The rearrangement joins TRBV7-2 to TRBJ1-6; D possibly corresponds to TRBD1 (5 bases). The CDR3 is 14 residues long. The germline CDR1 and CDR2 sequences are SGHTA and FQGNSA. V was pared by 0 bases and J by 10 bases, with 10 bases between. CDR3 sequence: CASSLAGLGSPLHF. CDR3 sequence (DNA): TGTGCCAGCAGCTTAGCGGGACTCGGATCACCCCTCCACTTT.

This chain links TRBV6-5 with TRBJ2-1, with 9 bases fitting TRBD2. CDR3 length: 15 amino acids. The trim removed 7 bases at V and 0 bases at J, leaving 4 bases unmatched. Looked up from germline, CDR1 is MNHEY and CDR2 is SVGAGI. The CDR3 reads CASTIAGASYNEQFF. The DNA of the CDR3 is TGTGCCAGCACCATAGCGGGGGCCTCCTACAATGAGCAGTTCTTC.

This sequence joins TRBV11-3 and TRBJ2-1, with 10 bases lining up with TRBD2. Germline V gene sequence: CDR1 SGHNT, CDR2 YENEEA. Trimming took 4 bases from V and 6 from J; bases not matched to a gene: 9. This CDR3 comprises 16 residues. DNA of the CDR3: TGTGCCAGCAGCTGGTTTCTAGCGGGAGCGCGCAATGAGCAGTTCTTC. It specifies CASSWFLAGARNEQFF.

V and J are TRBV27 and TRBJ2-1, with 9 bases aligning to TRBD2. J lost 2 bases, V lost 2 bases, and 7 bases had no gene match. Per the germline V gene, CDR1 is MNHEY and CDR2 is SMNVEV (reference sequence). The CDR3 contains 17 residues. CDR3 nucleotides: TGTGCCAGCAGTTTAGATTACGCGGGAGGGGCCTACAATGAGCAGTTCTTC. Translating it yields CASSLDYAGGAYNEQFF.

This clone has only one observation. The rearrangement joins TRBV6-5 to TRBJ2-1; 8 bases match TRBD2. Germline assignment: CDR1 MNHEY and CDR2 SVGAGI. This CDR3 spans 11 amino acids. Germline trimming cut 5 bases from V and 14 bases from J; bases unmatched to any gene: 5. CDR3: CASSPGLAKFF. In DNA, the CDR3 is TGTGCCAGCAGTCCCGGACTAGCAAAGTTCTTC.

The chain employs TRBV15 and TRBJ1-6; D is unresolved. The V and J ends lost 8 bases and 3 bases respectively, with 11 bases between them. The V gene's germline CDR1 is LNHNV and CDR2 YYDKDF (reference sequence). There are 14 residues in the CDR3. The CDR3 spells CATGRQNYNSPLHF. The DNA of the CDR3 is TGTGCCACCGGCCGACAAAACTATAATTCACCCCTCCACTTT.

V usage is TRBV11-2 and J usage is TRBJ1-2; tentatively, D is TRBD1 (5 bases). Germline V CDR1 and CDR2: SGHAT, FQNNGV. Trimming shortened V by 5 bases and J by 6 bases, and 22 bases separated the two germline ends. This CDR3 region has 16 residues. CDR3 loop: CASSLRGLRYGDGYTF. The CDR3 DNA follows: TGTGCCAGCAGCCTAAGGGGATTACGCTACGGGGATGGCTACACCTTC.

V is TRBV19 and J is TRBJ1-5; TRBD1 might be the D (5 bases). Deletions cut 9 bases from V and 0 bases from J, with 9 bases between. This CDR3 is 13 amino acids long. The germline CDR1 and CDR2 sequences are LNHDA and SQIVND (reference sequence). The CDR3 nucleotides read TGTGCCAGCAGGGCTGTTAGCAATCAGCCCCAGCATTTT. It encodes CASRAVSNQPQHF.

The rearrangement links TRBV10-3 to TRBJ1-1, with D possibly TRBD1 on 5 matching bases. Trimming removed 0 bases at V and 4 bases at J, with 12 bases between. Germline V gene lookup returns CDR1 ENHRY and CDR2 SYGVKD. CDR3 length: 15 residues. In nucleotides, the CDR3 is TGTGCCATCAGTGAGTCTAGGGGAAAAGTCACTGAAGCTTTCTTT. The encoded protein is CAISESRGKVTEAFF.

The chain joins TRBV27 to TRBJ1-2, with D maybe TRBD1 (5 bases). The CDR3 is 14 residues long. V dropped 6 bases and J dropped 3 bases, with 14 bases sitting between them. CDR1 is MNHEY, CDR2 SMNVEV, per germline (reference sequence). The chain's CDR3 is CASRLKGWDYGYTF. In DNA, the CDR3 is TGTGCCAGCAGGTTAAAGGGGTGGGACTATGGCTACACCTTC.

The rearrangement uses TRBV3-1 (or the pseudogene TRBV3-2) and TRBJ2-3; perhaps TRBD2 as D (6 bases). Trimming took 0 bases from V and 1 from J, leaving 11 bases between them. The CDR3 is 16 residues long. Germline-derived CDR1 and CDR2 are LGHDT and YNNKEL (reference sequence). CDR3 protein: CASSQDSSGGTDTQYF. The DNA for the CDR3 is TGTGCCAGCAGCCAAGATTCCTCGGGGGGCACAGATACGCAGTATTTT.

The chain recombines TRBV11-3 with TRBJ2-1, with 9 positions matching TRBD2. This CDR3 has 16 amino acids. V was pared by 6 bases and J by 7 bases, with 13 bases of the junction left unmatched. The germline CDR1 and CDR2 sequences are SGHNT and YENEEA. CDR3 sequence reads: CASSSDLSGRKNEQFF. CDR3 bases: TGTGCCAGCAGTTCGGATCTAAGCGGGAGGAAAAATGAGCAGTTCTTC.

Written as DNA, the CDR3 is TGCGCCAGCAGCCAAGGGAACAGGGGTTCGAATGAAAAACTGTTTTTT. It yields the protein CASSQGNRGSNEKLFF. The chain is built from TRBV4-3 and TRBJ1-4; 7 positions agree with TRBD1. The CDR3 runs 16 residues. The V and J ends lost 1 base and 5 bases, in that order; junction bases with no gene match: 7. Germline-derived CDR1 and CDR2 are LGHNA and YSLEER.

The chain couples TRBV10-3 to TRBJ2-1, with a tentative D call TRBD2 (5 bases). Germline CDR1 reads ENHRY; CDR2 reads SYGVKD. The CDR3 has 14 amino acids. Trimming left V 5 bases short and J 5 bases short, with 13 bases between. The CDR3: CAISHPGGDNEQFF. The CDR3 nucleotides read TGTGCCATCAGTCACCCCGGAGGCGACAATGAGCAGTTCTTC.

This clone was detected only once. This chain joins TRBV4-1 and TRBJ2-1, with 11 bases aligning to TRBD2. CDR3 length: 20 amino acids. Trimming at V came to 4 bases and at J to 1 base, leaving 15 bases not matched to a gene. CDR1 and CDR2 from the germline V gene are MGHRA and YSYEKL. The CDR3 nucleotides are TGCGCCAGCAGCCCCGGCGGGGTAGCGGGAGGGGGAGCTTCCTACAATGAGCAGTTCTTC. It translates to CASSPGGVAGGGASYNEQFF.

This chain uses TRBV7-8 with TRBJ2-7; maybe TRBD1 (6 bases). V was cut by 1 base and J by 3 bases, with 13 bases left in between. Germline CDR1 is SGHVS and CDR2 is FQNEAQ. CDR3 length: 15 amino acids. The CDR3 sequence is CASSLGHGGGYEQYF. As DNA, the CDR3 is TGTGCCAGCAGCTTAGGACATGGGGGCGGCTACGAGCAGTACTTC.

This chain joins TRBV27 and TRBJ1-2, with D hard to call. Germline assignment: CDR1 MNHEY and CDR2 SMNVEV (reference sequence). This CDR3 is 15 amino acids long. Trimming removed 0 bases from V and 2 bases from J, with 10 bases in between. CDR3 DNA sequence: TGTGCCAGCAGTTTATCGGGAGTCAGGAACTATGGCTACACCTTC. This gives the protein CASSLSGVRNYGYTF.

This sequence joins TRBV5-1 and TRBJ1-4; D unresolved. Trimming took 4 bases from V and 7 from J, leaving 14 bases between them. CDR1 SGHRS and CDR2 YFSETQ come from the germline V gene. The CDR3 has 14 amino acids. The CDR3 sequence is CASSATAGGEKLFF. The CDR3 coding sequence is TGCGCCAGCAGCGCGACGGCGGGAGGTGAAAAACTGTTTTTT.

The chain joins TRBV6-5 to TRBJ1-5, with D unresolved. The germline V gene encodes CDR1 MNHEY and CDR2 SVGAGI. This CDR3 has 14 residues. Trimming cost V 2 bases and J 0 bases, with 5 bases left between them. CDR3 residues: CASSYRDSNQPQHF. The CDR3 region has the DNA TGTGCCAGCAGTTACAGGGATAGCAATCAGCCCCAGCATTTT.

This clone was counted a single time. This chain connects TRBV5-8 to TRBJ1-1, with 9 bases matching TRBD1. CDR3 length: 15 residues. J gave up 4 bases and V 3 bases, and 7 bases lay outside the gene matches. Germline V CDR1 and CDR2: SGHTS, YDEGEE. CDR3 sequence (DNA): TGTGCCAGCAGCTGGGGTCGGACAGGGGCCACTGAAGCTTTCTTT. Its translation is CASSWGRTGATEAFF.

The chain employs TRBV5-1 and TRBJ1-1; 12 bases fit TRBD1. This CDR3 is built from 19 residues. After removal of 2 bases from V and 6 bases from J, the junction contained 17 bases not matched to a gene. Germline-derived CDR1 and CDR2 are SGHRS and YFSETQ. CDR3 in amino acids: CASSFPGQGAGVVGAEAFF. CDR3 bases: TGCGCCAGCAGCTTTCCGGGACAGGGGGCTGGGGTGGTAGGCGCTGAAGCTTTCTTT.

V usage is TRBV30 and J usage is TRBJ1-5; D unclear. The CDR3 is 13 residues long. CDR1 and CDR2 from the germline V gene are GTSNPN and SVGIG (reference sequence). The V end lost 5 bases, the J end lost 6 bases, and 14 bases lay between the germline ends. The CDR3 DNA reads TGTGCCTGGGCTGCGGTTCGGGGTCAGCCCCAGCATTTT. Protein: CAWAAVRGQPQHF.

The chain recombines TRBV2 with TRBJ1-5; the D is unclear. The CDR3 is made up of 12 amino acids. Germline V CDR1 and CDR2: SNHLY, FYNNEI. Trimming took 5 bases from V and 16 from J, leaving 18 bases between them. The CDR3 sequence: CASSLNPTREHF. The CDR3 region has the DNA TGTGCCAGCAGTCTAAACCCAACCCGGGAACATTTT.